What follows are 27 T cell receptor beta chains derived from one specimen sequenced in a study of siplizumab effects on memory and regulatory T cells. TCRdb's table, derived via immunoSEQ multiplex PCR, lists solely in-frame clones and lacks some. The sample holds 45,000 to 60,000 clones; less than 90% are singletons and the top ten take under 0.35%. The sample consisted of naive CD8+ T cells sorted from blood. The source is a human donor in good health.

The rearrangement uses TRBV29-1 and TRBJ2-7; D may correspond to TRBD1 or TRBD2 (5 bases each). CDR3 length equals 12 residues. Germline V gene sequence: CDR1 SQVTM, CDR2 ANQGSEA. V was pared by 7 bases and J by 6 bases, with 16 bases between. The CDR3 protein is CSAYTWDREQYF. CDR3 bases: TGCAGCGCTTACACCTGGGACCGCGAGCAGTACTTC.

The chain employs TRBV12-5 and TRBJ1-4; D gene ambiguous. The CDR3 sequence is 15 residues long. V lost 3 bases, J lost 3 bases, and 11 bases lay in between. The V gene's germline CDR1 is LGHNT and CDR2 FRNRAP. CDR3 in DNA: TGTGCTAGTGGTTTATCGGGTAGGCCTAATGAAAAACTGTTTTTT. It translates to CASGLSGRPNEKLFF.

This chain joins TRBV7-3 and TRBJ2-1, with 11 positions matching TRBD2. Germline values: CDR1 SGHTA, CDR2 FQGTGA. After removal of 5 bases from V and 3 bases from J, the junction contained 6 bases not matched to a gene. This CDR3 contains 16 residues. CDR3 coding DNA: TGTGCCAGCAGCGCTTTGGGGACTAGCGGCTACAATGAGCAGTTCTTC. This encodes CASSALGTSGYNEQFF.

CDR3 residues: CASSEAQGGNQPQHF. The CDR3 DNA reads as TGTGCCAGCAGTGAGGCTCAGGGTGGCAATCAGCCCCAGCATTTT. The chain links TRBV2 to TRBJ1-5; D is possibly TRBD1 (5 bases). Germline V CDR1 and CDR2: SNHLY, FYNNEI. Trimming stripped 3 bases from V and 2 bases from J, with 11 bases between. CDR3 length: 15 amino acids.

This rearrangement joins TRBV14 to TRBJ2-1, with D possibly matching TRBD1 (6 bases). The CDR3 extends over 14 amino acids. Looked up from germline, CDR1 is SGHDN and CDR2 is FVKESK. The V gene lost 0 bases and the J gene lost 4 bases, with 7 bases spanning the gap. This CDR3 is CASSQEQGYNEQFF. The CDR3 nucleotides are TGTGCCAGCAGCCAAGAACAGGGATACAATGAGCAGTTCTTC.

The rearrangement joins TRBV4-1 to TRBJ2-7; TRBD2 matches 11 bases. Germline CDR1 is MGHRA and CDR2 is YSYEKL. V lost 0 bases to trimming and J lost 2 bases; unmatched junction nucleotides: 0. This CDR3 region has 15 residues. CDR3 coding DNA: TGCGCCAGCAGCCAAGAACTAGCGGGGGCCTACGAGCAGTACTTC. Encoded protein: CASSQELAGAYEQYF.

This chain connects TRBV7-8 to TRBJ2-1; TRBD2 aligns across 9 bases. With V trimmed by 5 bases and J by 2 bases, 10 bases remained unmatched. Germline V gene data show CDR1 as SGHVS and CDR2 as FQNEAQ. CDR3 length: 17 amino acids. The CDR3 coding sequence is TGTGCCAGCAGCCCAGCGGCTAGCGGGAATACCTACAATGAGCAGTTCTTC. Residues: CASSPAASGNTYNEQFF. Together with reference TRBV7-8 and TRBJ2-1, the CDR3 gives the full variable domain: GAGVSQSPRYKVAKRGQDVALRCDPISGHVSLFWYQQALGQGPEFLTYFQNEAQLDKSGLPSDRFFAERPEGSVSTLKIQRTQQEDSAVYLCASSPAASGNTYNEQFFGPGTRLTVL.

The gene calls are TRBV9 and TRBJ1-1, with 8 bases that match TRBD1. Germline V lookup: CDR1 SGDLS, CDR2 YYNGEE. CDR3 length: 14 residues. The trim removed 3 bases at V and 4 bases at J, leaving 5 bases unmatched. The DNA of the CDR3 is TGTGCCAGCAGCGCGACAGGGGCCCCCACTGAAGCTTTCTTT. It codes for CASSATGAPTEAFF. The full variable domain, with the rest looked up from reference TRBV9 and TRBJ1-1, is DSGVTQTPKHLITATGQRVTLRCSPRSGDLSVYWYQQSLDQGLQFLIQYYNGEERAKGNILERFSAQQFPDLHSELNLSSLELGDSALYFCASSATGAPTEAFFGQGTRLTVV.

The rearrangement uses TRBV21-1 and TRBJ2-7. TRBV21-1 is flagged as a pseudogene. CDR3 size: 13 residues. In DNA form, the CDR3 reads TGTGCCAGCAGCAACGCCTATAGACAAGGAGAGTACTTC. It yields the protein CASSNAYRQGEYF.

J is TRBJ1-2 and V is TRBV7-9; TRBD1 aligns across 9 bases. The CDR3 covers 15 residues. Germline-derived CDR1 and CDR2 are SEHNR and FQNEAQ (reference sequence). V shed 1 base, J shed 8 bases, and the junction held 8 bases outside the gene matches. In DNA form, the CDR3 reads TGTGCCAGCAGCTTAGGAACAGGGGGCGGACTCGGCTACACCTTC. It specifies CASSLGTGGGLGYTF.

This chain links TRBV27 with TRBJ1-1, with D possibly TRBD1 on 5 matching bases. The ends were cut back, 4 bases at V and 4 bases at J, with 13 bases in the middle. CDR1 and CDR2 (germline): MNHEY, SMNVEV (reference sequence). CDR3 length: 14 residues. The CDR3 sequence is CASSYVGGVTEAFF. The CDR3 nucleotides read TGTGCCAGCAGTTACGTGGGGGGGGTCACTGAAGCTTTCTTT.

This sequence joins TRBV5-6 and TRBJ1-1; D not certain. Germline V gene sequence: CDR1 SGHDT, CDR2 YYEEEE. V was shortened by 6 bases and J by 1 base, with 13 bases between the two germline ends. There are 14 residues in the CDR3. CDR3 in amino acids: CASNPPDRNTEAFF. The CDR3, as DNA: TGTGCCAGCAACCCCCCAGATCGGAACACTGAAGCTTTCTTT. The full variable domain, in which reference TRBV5-6 and TRBJ1-1 provide the parts outside the CDR3, is DAGVTQSPTHLIKTRGQQVTLRCSPKSGHDTVSWYQQALGQGPQFIFQYYEEEERQRGNFPDRFSGHQFPNYSSELNVNALLLGDSALYLCASNPPDRNTEAFFGQGTRLTVV.

V and J are TRBV4-2 and TRBJ2-7; D may be TRBD1 or TRBD2 (5 bases each). Germline loops: CDR1 LGHNA, CDR2 YNFKEQ. The length of the CDR3 is 16 residues. The germline V and J ends were trimmed by 1 base and 5 bases, with 18 bases remaining between them. In DNA, the CDR3 is TGTGCCAGCAGCCAAGTCCCAGGGAGCGTAAGGAACGAGCAGTACTTC. As protein: CASSQVPGSVRNEQYF.

This clone was seen a single time. The chain couples TRBV25-1 to TRBJ2-1; the D gene is possibly TRBD1 (6 bases). Germline assignment: CDR1 MGHDK and CDR2 SYGVNS. The ends were cut back, 4 bases at V and 9 bases at J, with 16 bases in the middle. This CDR3 region has 14 residues. The CDR3 DNA follows: TGTGCCAGCAGTGTTACTGGGGGCTTCGGTGAGCAGTTCTTC. Translated, it gives CASSVTGGFGEQFF. The whole variable domain, filled in from reference TRBV25-1 and TRBJ2-1, reads EADIYQTPRYLVIGTGKKITLECSQTMGHDKMYWYQQDPGMELHLIHYSYGVNSTEKGDLSSESTVSRIRTEHFPLTLESARPSHTSQYLCASSVTGGFGEQFFGPGTRLTVL.

CDR3 in DNA: TGTGCCAGCAGCCTGTCAGGAGCGGGATACACCGGGGAGCTGTTTTTT. This translates into CASSLSGAGYTGELFF. This sequence joins TRBV7-8 and TRBJ2-2; TRBD2 matches at 7 bases. Per the germline V gene, CDR1 is SGHVS and CDR2 is FQNEAQ. With V trimmed by 5 bases and J by 3 bases, 9 bases remained unmatched. The CDR3 length is 16 residues.

This clone was picked up one time. This rearrangement joins TRBV27 to TRBJ2-3; D is perhaps TRBD2 (6 bases). V was trimmed by 3 bases and J by 2 bases, leaving 18 bases between them. Per germline, CDR1 MNHEY and CDR2 SMNVEV (reference sequence). This CDR3 spans 17 amino acids. The CDR3 DNA reads as TGTGCCAGCAGTTTGGGCCCACTAGCTTTATTCACAGATACGCAGTATTTT. Its translation is CASSLGPLALFTDTQYF.

V and J are TRBV7-6 and TRBJ2-7; D ambiguous. With 4 bases removed from V and 2 bases from J, the gap between germline ends came to 6 bases. The CDR3 spans 12 residues. CDR1 SGHVS and CDR2 FNYEAQ come from the germline V gene. CDR3: CASSYPPYEQYF. The CDR3 DNA reads TGTGCCAGCAGCTATCCCCCCTACGAGCAGTACTTC.

In its sample, this clone was seen a few times. This chain uses TRBV2 with TRBJ1-2; possible D gene TRBD1, 6 bases. CDR1 and CDR2 (germline): SNHLY, FYNNEI. The CDR3 runs to 14 residues. V lost 11 bases and J lost 6, with 22 bases in between. The CDR3 bases are TGTGCCGGGCCGGGAACAGGGTGGAAGGATGGCTACACCTTC. Its protein product is CAGPGTGWKDGYTF. The whole variable domain, filled in from reference TRBV2 and TRBJ1-2, reads EPEVTQTPSHQVTQMGQEVILRCVPISNHLYFYWYRQILGQKVEFLVSFYNNEISEKSEIFDDQFSVERPDGSNFTLKIRSTKLEDSAMYFCAGPGTGWKDGYTFGSGTRLTVV.

The chain is built from TRBV19 and TRBJ1-5; maybe TRBD1 (6 bases). The CDR3 length is 15 residues. Germline V lookup: CDR1 LNHDA, CDR2 SQIVND (reference sequence). Trimming took 6 bases from V and 0 from J, leaving 12 bases between them. CDR3 nucleotides: TGTGCCAGTAGATCCCAGGGGATTAGCAATCAGCCCCAGCATTTT. Protein sequence: CASRSQGISNQPQHF. Based on the CDR3 plus reference TRBV19 and TRBJ1-5, the full variable domain is DGGITQSPKYLFRKEGQNVTLSCEQNLNHDAMYWYRQDPGQGLRLIYYSQIVNDFQKGDIAEGYSVSREKKESFPLTVTSAQKNPTAFYLCASRSQGISNQPQHFGDGTRLSIL.

The gene calls are TRBV29-1 and TRBJ2-7; D remains unclear. V lost 1 base to trimming and J lost 9 bases, with 10 bases between them. CDR3 length: 11 residues. The germline CDR1 and CDR2 sequences are SQVTM and ANQGSEA. This CDR3 reads CSVEVLGAQYF. The CDR3 bases are TGCAGCGTTGAAGTTCTGGGCGCGCAGTACTTC.

This chain connects TRBV11-2 to TRBJ1-1; no definite D call. Trimming cost V 2 bases and J 8 bases, with 12 bases left between them. Per germline, CDR1 SGHAT and CDR2 FQNNGV. The CDR3 length is 13 residues. The CDR3 sequence: CASSLFWGTEAFF. DNA of the CDR3: TGTGCCAGCAGCTTATTTTGGGGAACCGAAGCTTTCTTT.

The chain has TRBV7-3 and TRBJ2-1; 7 bases match TRBD2. The CDR3 is made up of 15 amino acids. Germline-derived CDR1 and CDR2 are SGHTA and FQGTGA. After removal of 3 bases from V and 4 bases from J, the junction contained 6 bases not matched to a gene. The CDR3 DNA follows: TGTGCCAGCAGCTTGGGCCCTAGCGGATACAATGAGCAGTTCTTC. This translates into CASSLGPSGYNEQFF. The whole variable domain, remainder taken from reference TRBV7-3 and TRBJ2-1, is GAGVSQTPSNKVTEKGKYVELRCDPISGHTALYWYRQSLGQGPEFLIYFQGTGAADDSGLPNDRFFAVRPEGSVSTLKIQRTERGDSAVYLCASSLGPSGYNEQFFGPGTRLTVL.

The genes are TRBV27 and TRBJ1-1; no reliable D call. Trimming stripped 5 bases from V and 4 bases from J, with 23 bases between. This CDR3 is built from 17 residues. CDR1 MNHEY and CDR2 SMNVEV come from the germline V gene (reference sequence). CDR3 amino acids: CASSPGKGFVFITEAFF. The CDR3 nucleotides are TGTGCCAGCAGTCCCGGGAAGGGTTTTGTATTTATCACTGAAGCTTTCTTT.

The rearrangement links TRBV7-2 to TRBJ2-7; 11 bases match TRBD2. The CDR3 totals 15 residues. With V trimmed by 4 bases and J by 0 bases, 2 bases remained unmatched. Germline-derived CDR1 and CDR2 are SGHTA and FQGNSA. DNA of the CDR3: TGTGCCAGCAGCTGGACTAGCGGGCACTCCTACGAGCAGTACTTC. This sequence encodes CASSWTSGHSYEQYF.

The chain recombines TRBV4-1 with TRBJ2-7; 9 bases line up with TRBD2. Germline CDR1 reads MGHRA; CDR2 reads YSYEKL. There are 16 residues in the CDR3. Trimming took 2 bases from V and 2 from J; bases not matched to a gene: 7. CDR3 amino acids: CASSQPGLAGTYEQYF. The CDR3 bases are TGCGCCAGCAGCCAACCGGGGCTAGCGGGGACCTACGAGCAGTACTTC.

This sequence joins TRBV6-4 and TRBJ2-5; D is perhaps TRBD1 (8 bases). V shed 4 bases and J shed 0 bases, with 15 bases lying between them. The CDR3 totals 16 residues. Germline lookup yields CDR1 MRHNA and CDR2 SNTAGT. As DNA, the CDR3 is TGTGCCAGCAGTGGAGAACAGGGGGGGTACCAAGAGACCCAGTACTTC. Its protein is CASSGEQGGYQETQYF.

This chain uses TRBV6-1 with TRBJ2-1; D gene unclear. V lost 5 bases, J lost 6 bases, and 5 bases lay in between. The germline CDR1 and CDR2 sequences are MNHNS and SASEGT. The CDR3 has 11 amino acids. CDR3 DNA sequence: TGTGCCAGCAGTTATTTCAATGAGCAGTTCTTC. Encoded protein: CASSYFNEQFF.